The TCR beta chain described here comes from a study of CD8+ T cells in alopecia areata. Study details: The duration of tofacitinib was 6 to 18 months, with 6 months off drug afterward. General study points: Given one nonresponder, whether baseline CD8+ expansion relates to response remains uncertain.

Sample treatment: oral pan-JAK inhibitor, 5-10 mg twice daily. Peripheral blood and lesional scalp punch biopsies were taken from alopecia areata patients. Sorting of CD4+ and CD8+ T cells was performed on PBMCs. The CDR3 loop spans 14 amino acids. From germline, CDR1 is MNHEY and CDR2 SVGAGI. V gave up 5 bases and J gave up 3 bases, with 14 bases separating them. Sequencing used cDNA as its template, made by extracting RNA and reverse transcribing it. TCRdb keeps only in-frame clones here, not all; method: immunoSEQ multiplex PCR. The sample contains about 200,000 clones, 35% to 40% of which appear only once. Worth noting for this clone: Its antigen is as yet unknown.

The sample in question was CD4+ T cells sorted from blood, obtained around week 34, from a patient treated with tofacitinib. V is TRBV6-5 and J is TRBJ2-7, with D hard to call. The receptor comes from a human donor with alopecia areata. The DNA of the CDR3 is TGTGCCAGCAGTCCTACCTGGACGGTCTACGAGCAGTACTTC. Residues: CASSPTWTVYEQYF.